This T cell receptor beta chain is drawn from a study of radiotherapy plus CTLA-4 blockade in lung cancer. General observations from the study: Among blood TCR repertoires after radiotherapy plus ipilimumab, tumor-derived clones expanded.

This CDR3 is 15 amino acids long. V lost 5 bases and J lost 0, with 10 bases in between. Germline CDR1 reads MNHNY; CDR2 reads SVGAGI (reference sequence). Assay used: immunoSEQ multiplex PCR; TCRdb lists only in-frame clones, some missing. Here the sample spans roughly 68,000 clones, around 80% being singletons. Remarks on this clone: Antigen specificity is unknown.

The sample here was peripheral blood, taken from a patient treated with radiotherapy plus ipilimumab. The sequence came from a human donor with non-small cell lung cancer who had a complete response to radiotherapy plus ipilimumab. The rearrangement joins TRBV6-6 to TRBJ2-2; D is possibly TRBD1 (6 bases). In nucleotides, the CDR3 is TGTGCCAGCAGTGGGGGCAGGGCGAACACCGGGGAGCTGTTTTTT. Encoded protein: CASSGGRANTGELFF.